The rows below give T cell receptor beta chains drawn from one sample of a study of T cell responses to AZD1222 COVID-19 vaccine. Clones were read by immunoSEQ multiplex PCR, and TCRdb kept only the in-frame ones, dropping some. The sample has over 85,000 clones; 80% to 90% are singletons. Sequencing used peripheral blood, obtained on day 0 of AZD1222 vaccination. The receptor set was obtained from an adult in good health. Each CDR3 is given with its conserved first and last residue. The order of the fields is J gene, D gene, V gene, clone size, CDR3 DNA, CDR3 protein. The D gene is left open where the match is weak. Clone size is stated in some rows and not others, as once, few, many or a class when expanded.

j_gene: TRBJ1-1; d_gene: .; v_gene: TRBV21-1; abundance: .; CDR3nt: TGTGCCAGCAGCAATCGGGTCTGGGACAGGGTGAACACTGAAGCTTTCTTT; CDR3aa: CASSNRVWDRVNTEAFF
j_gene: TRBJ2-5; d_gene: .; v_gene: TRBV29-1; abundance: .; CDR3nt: TGCAGCGTTGTCCGAGGCTTCGAGACCCAGTACTTC; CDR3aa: CSVVRGFETQYF
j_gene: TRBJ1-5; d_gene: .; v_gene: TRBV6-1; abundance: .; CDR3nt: TGTGCCAGCAGTGAAGCGGGACTAAGCAATCAGCCCCAGCATTTT; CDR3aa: CASSEAGLSNQPQHF
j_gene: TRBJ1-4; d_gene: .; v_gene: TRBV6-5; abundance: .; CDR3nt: TGTGCCAGCAGCCGAGGGTTTACCCGCGGGGAAAAACTGTTTTTT; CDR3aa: CASSRGFTRGEKLFF
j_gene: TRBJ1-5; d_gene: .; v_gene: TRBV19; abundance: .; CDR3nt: TGTGCCAGTAGTGATAGAAGCTATAGCAATCAGCCCCAGCATTTT; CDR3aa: CASSDRSYSNQPQHF
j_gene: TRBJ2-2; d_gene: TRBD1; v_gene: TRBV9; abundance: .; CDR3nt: TGTGCCAGCAGCGCGGACAGGGGGACCGGGGAGCTGTTTTTT; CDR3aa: CASSADRGTGELFF
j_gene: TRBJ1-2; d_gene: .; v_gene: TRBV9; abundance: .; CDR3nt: TGTGCCAGCAGCGTAGCACACACAGGGACGGGCTACACCTTC; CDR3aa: CASSVAHTGTGYTF
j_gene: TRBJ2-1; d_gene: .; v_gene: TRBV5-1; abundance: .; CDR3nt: TGCGCCAGCAGCTTGGACCTCCGGGGCTCATCCTACAATGAGCAGTTCTTC; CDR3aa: CASSLDLRGSSYNEQFF
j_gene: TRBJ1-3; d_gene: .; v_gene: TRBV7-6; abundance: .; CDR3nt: TGTGCCAGCAGCTTACTCCCAAGCTCTGGAAACACCATATATTTT; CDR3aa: CASSLLPSSGNTIYF
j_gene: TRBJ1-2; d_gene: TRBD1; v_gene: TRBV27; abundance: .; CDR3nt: TGTGCCAGCAGTTCATCCGGGACAGGGGGATTCTATGGCTACACCTTC; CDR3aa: CASSSSGTGGFYGYTF
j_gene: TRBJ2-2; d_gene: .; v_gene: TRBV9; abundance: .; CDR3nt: TGTGCCAGCAGCTTCCGAGGGGAGACCGGGGAGCTGTTTTTT; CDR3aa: CASSFRGETGELFF
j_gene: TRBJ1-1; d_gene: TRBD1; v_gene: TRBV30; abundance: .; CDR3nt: TGTGCCGGACAGGGAGCTTTCTTT; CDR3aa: CAGQGAFF
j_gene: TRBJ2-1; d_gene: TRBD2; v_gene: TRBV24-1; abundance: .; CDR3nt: TGTGCCACCAGTGATCCGGGACTAGCGGGAGGCAATGAGCAGTTCTTC; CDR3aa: CATSDPGLAGGNEQFF
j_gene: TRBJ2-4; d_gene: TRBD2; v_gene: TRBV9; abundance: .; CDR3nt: TGTGCCAGCAGCGTGGGGACTAGCGGGGAAGGGGTAGCCAAAAACATTCAGTACTTC; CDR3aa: CASSVGTSGEGVAKNIQYF
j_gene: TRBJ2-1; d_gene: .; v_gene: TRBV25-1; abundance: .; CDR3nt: TGTGCCAGCAGTGAAGGCCAGGGTTCCTACAATGAGCAGTTCTTC; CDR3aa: CASSEGQGSYNEQFF
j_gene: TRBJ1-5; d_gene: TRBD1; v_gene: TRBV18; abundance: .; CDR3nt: TGTGCCAGCTCACCAGGGACAGGGAATCAGCCCCAGCATTTT; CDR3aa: CASSPGTGNQPQHF
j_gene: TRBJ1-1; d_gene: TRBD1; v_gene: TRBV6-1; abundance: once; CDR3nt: TGTGCCAGCAGTGAGACAGGGTCGGTTGCTTTCTTT; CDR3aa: CASSETGSVAFF
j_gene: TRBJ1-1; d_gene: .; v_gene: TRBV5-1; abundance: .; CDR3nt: TGCGCCAGCAGCTTGGGCGTGACAATGAACACTGAAGCTTTCTTT; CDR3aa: CASSLGVTMNTEAFF
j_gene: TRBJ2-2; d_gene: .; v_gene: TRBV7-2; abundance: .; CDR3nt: TGTGCCAGCAGCTTAGCGAGCCGAGGCACCGGGGAGCTGTTTTTT; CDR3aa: CASSLASRGTGELFF
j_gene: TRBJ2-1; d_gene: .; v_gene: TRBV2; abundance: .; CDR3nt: TGTGCCAGCAGGGTGGACACAGGTAGGGATGAGCAGTTCTTC; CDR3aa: CASRVDTGRDEQFF
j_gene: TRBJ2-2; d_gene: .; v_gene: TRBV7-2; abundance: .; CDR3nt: TGTGCCAGCAGCTTAGGGGTAGGGGTGAACACCGGGGAGCTGTTTTTT; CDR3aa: CASSLGVGVNTGELFF
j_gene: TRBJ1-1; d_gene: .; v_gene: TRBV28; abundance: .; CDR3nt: TGTGCCAGCAGTCTAGGACGGAGCTGGAACACTGAAGCTTTCTTT; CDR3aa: CASSLGRSWNTEAFF
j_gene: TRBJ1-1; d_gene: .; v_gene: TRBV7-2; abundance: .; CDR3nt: TGTGCCAGCAGCTCCTCAAACCCTAGGTGGCGGGCCACTGAAGCTTTCTTT; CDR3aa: CASSSSNPRWRATEAFF
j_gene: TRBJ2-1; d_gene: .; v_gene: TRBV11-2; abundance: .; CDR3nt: TGTGCCAGCAGCTTAGACAGGGGACGCAATGAGCAGTTCTTC; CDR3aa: CASSLDRGRNEQFF
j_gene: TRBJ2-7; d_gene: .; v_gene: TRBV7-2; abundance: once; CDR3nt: TGTGCCAGCAGCTTCCTCGGGGCCTTGTCCTACGAGCAGTACTTC; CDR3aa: CASSFLGALSYEQYF
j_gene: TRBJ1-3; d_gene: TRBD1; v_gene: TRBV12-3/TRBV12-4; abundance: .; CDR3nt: TGTGCCAGCAGTTATGGACAGGGTGACACCATATATTTT; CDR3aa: CASSYGQGDTIYF
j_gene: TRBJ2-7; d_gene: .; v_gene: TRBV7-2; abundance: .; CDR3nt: TGTGCCAGCAGCGCTGTCCGGGAGCCCTACGAGCAGTACTTC; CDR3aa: CASSAVREPYEQYF
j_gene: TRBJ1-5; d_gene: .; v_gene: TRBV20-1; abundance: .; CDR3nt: TGCAGTGCTAGTTTAGGGACCGGTCAGCCCCAGCATTTT; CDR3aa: CSASLGTGQPQHF
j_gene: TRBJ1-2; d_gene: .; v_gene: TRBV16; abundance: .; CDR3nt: TGTGCCAGCAGCCAATCGATTCGGAGCTACACCTTC; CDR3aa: CASSQSIRSYTF
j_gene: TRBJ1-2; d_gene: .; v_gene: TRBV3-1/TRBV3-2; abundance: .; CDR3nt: TGTGCCAGCAGCCGGAGGAGGGAGACGTATGGCTACACCTTC; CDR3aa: CASSRRRETYGYTF
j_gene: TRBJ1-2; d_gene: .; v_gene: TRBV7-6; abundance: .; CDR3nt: TGTGCCAGCAGCTTAGAGGGAGTCTATGGCTACACCTTC; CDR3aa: CASSLEGVYGYTF
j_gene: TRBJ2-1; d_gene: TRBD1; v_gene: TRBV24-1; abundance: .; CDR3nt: TGTGCCACCAGTGATTCCTCTACAGGGGCCAATGAGCAGTTCTTC; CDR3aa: CATSDSSTGANEQFF
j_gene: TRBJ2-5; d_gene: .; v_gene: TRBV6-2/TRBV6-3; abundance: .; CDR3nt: TGTGCCAGCAGTTACTCCGCGGGGGCCCAAGAGACCCAGTACTTC; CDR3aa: CASSYSAGAQETQYF
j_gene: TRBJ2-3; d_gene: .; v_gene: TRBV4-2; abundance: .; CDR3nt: TGTGCCAGCAGGAGGCTAGGGAGCACAGATACGCAGTATTTT; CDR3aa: CASRRLGSTDTQYF
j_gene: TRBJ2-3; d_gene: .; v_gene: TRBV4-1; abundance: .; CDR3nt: TGCGCCAGCAGCCAAGCCGGGGGGCCCGATACGCAGTATTTT; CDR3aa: CASSQAGGPDTQYF
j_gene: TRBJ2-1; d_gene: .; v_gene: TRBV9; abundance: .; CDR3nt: TGTGCCAGCAGCGAGATGGGGGCGAAGCTTGGTGAGCAGTTCTTC; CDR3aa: CASSEMGAKLGEQFF
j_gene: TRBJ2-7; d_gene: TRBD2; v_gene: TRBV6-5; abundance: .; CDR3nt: TGTGCCAGCAGTACTGGGACTAGCGGGACATACGAGCAGTACTTC; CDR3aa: CASSTGTSGTYEQYF
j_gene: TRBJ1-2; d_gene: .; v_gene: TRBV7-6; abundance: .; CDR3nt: TGTGCCAGCAGCTTAGGTGTGGGAGGGAGCTATGGCTACACCTTC; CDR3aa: CASSLGVGGSYGYTF
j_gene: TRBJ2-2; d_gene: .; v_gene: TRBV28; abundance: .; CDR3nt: TGTGCCAGCACCCCCGGCGGATACACCGGGGAGCTGTTTTTT; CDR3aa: CASTPGGYTGELFF
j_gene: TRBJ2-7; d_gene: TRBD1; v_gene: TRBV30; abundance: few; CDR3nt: TGTGCCTGGAGTGTGGCAGGGGGCACCCTCTACGAGCAGTACTTC; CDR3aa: CAWSVAGGTLYEQYF
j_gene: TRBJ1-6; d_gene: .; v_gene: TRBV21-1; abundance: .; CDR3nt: TGTGCCAGCAGCACCAGGCGACCATCGTGTTCCTATAATTCACCCCTCCACTTT; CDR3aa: CASSTRRPSCSYNSPLHF
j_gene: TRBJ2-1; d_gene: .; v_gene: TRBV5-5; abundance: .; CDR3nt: TGTGCCAGCAGCTTGCTGTCAGCAAACAATGAGCAGTTCTTC; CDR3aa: CASSLLSANNEQFF
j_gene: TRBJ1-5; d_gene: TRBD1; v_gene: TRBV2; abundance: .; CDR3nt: TGTGCCAACTCGGGACAGATTGATAGCAATCAGCCCCAGCATTTT; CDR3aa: CANSGQIDSNQPQHF
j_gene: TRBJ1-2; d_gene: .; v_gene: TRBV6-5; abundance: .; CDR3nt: TGTGCCAGCAACCGAGGAGATTATGGCTACACCTTC; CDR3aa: CASNRGDYGYTF
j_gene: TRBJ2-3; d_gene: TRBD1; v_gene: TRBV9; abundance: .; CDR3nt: TGTGCCAGCAGCGTAGCCTCTAGGACAGGGGGGGTCTTGCTCACAGATACGCAGTATTTT; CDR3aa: CASSVASRTGGVLLTDTQYF
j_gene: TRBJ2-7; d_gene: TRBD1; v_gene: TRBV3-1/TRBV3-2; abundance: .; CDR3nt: TGTGCCAGCAGCCTTGGGACAGCCTACGAGCAGTACTTC; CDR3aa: CASSLGTAYEQYF
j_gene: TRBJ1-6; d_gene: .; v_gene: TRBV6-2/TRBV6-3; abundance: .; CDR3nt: TGTGCCAGCAGTTTCCAGGGGAGTTCACCCCTCCACTTT; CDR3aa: CASSFQGSSPLHF
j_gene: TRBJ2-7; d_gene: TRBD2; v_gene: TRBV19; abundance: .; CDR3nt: TGTGCCGCCTCGCGCACTAGCGGGATGCATGGCTACGAGCAGTACTTC; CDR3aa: CAASRTSGMHGYEQYF
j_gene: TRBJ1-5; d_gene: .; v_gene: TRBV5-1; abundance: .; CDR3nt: TGCGCCAGCAGCTTGTCTGTAGATCAGCCCCAGCATTTT; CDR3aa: CASSLSVDQPQHF
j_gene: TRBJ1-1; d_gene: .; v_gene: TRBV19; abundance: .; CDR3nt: TGTGCCAGTAGTAGTATGGCGGGGCAAACCCAGGGAGCTTTCTTT; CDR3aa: CASSSMAGQTQGAFF
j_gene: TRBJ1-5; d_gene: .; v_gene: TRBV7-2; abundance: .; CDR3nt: TGTGCCAGCAGCCCCCGACACATACCTCATCTTAGCAATCAGCCCCAGCATTTT; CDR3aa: CASSPRHIPHLSNQPQHF
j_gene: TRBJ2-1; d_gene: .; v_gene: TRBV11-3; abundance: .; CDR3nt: TGTGCCAGCAGCGTCGGGACCTCCTCGCCCGAGCAGTTCTTC; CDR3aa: CASSVGTSSPEQFF
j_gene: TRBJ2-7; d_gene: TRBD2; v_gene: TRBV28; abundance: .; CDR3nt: TGTGCCAGCAGTCCCATATCCCACACACCGGGACTAGCGGTGGGCGAGCAGTACTTC; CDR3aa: CASSPISHTPGLAVGEQYF
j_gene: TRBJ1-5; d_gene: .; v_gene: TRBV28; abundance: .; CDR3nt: TGTGCCAGCGGGAGCAATCAGCCCCAGCATTTT; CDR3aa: CASGSNQPQHF
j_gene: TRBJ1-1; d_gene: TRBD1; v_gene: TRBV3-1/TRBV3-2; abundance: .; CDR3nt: TGTGCCAGCAGGAGGGGGCTGGGAGCTTTCTTT; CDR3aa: CASRRGLGAFF
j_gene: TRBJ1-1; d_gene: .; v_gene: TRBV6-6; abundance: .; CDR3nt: TGTGCCAGCAGTCAGGGACTGTTGAACACTGAAGCTTTCTTT; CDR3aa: CASSQGLLNTEAFF